These 32 T cell receptor beta chains originate from one sample sequenced in a study of blood T cell repertoires in COVID-19. Sequencing used immunoSEQ multiplex PCR; TCRdb keeps in-frame clones, though not all of them. The sample has 100,000 or so clones, just over 90% seen once; the top ten hold 3% to 4%. Sequencing was performed on peripheral blood. The receptors come from a woman aged 45 to 65 in a cohort sampled during active COVID-19.

As DNA, the CDR3 is TGTGCCTCGAGGGAGACTTCCTACGAGCAGTACTTC. Its translation is CASRETSYEQYF. This chain links TRBV6-5 with TRBJ2-7; D is perhaps TRBD2 (5 bases). V was cut by 11 bases and J by 1 base, with 12 bases left in between. Per germline, CDR1 MNHEY and CDR2 SVGAGI. CDR3 size: 12 residues.

The chain combines TRBV28 with TRBJ1-6; D unresolved. Germline CDR1 is MDHEN and CDR2 is SYDVKM. This CDR3 spans 13 amino acids. The ends were cut back, 9 bases at V and 7 bases at J, with 13 bases in the middle. CDR3 in amino acids: CASDTGSNSPLHF. Written as DNA, the CDR3 is TGTGCCAGTGATACCGGGTCCAATTCACCCCTCCACTTT.

The genes are TRBV5-6 and TRBJ1-1; D gene uncertain. The CDR3 runs 14 residues. CDR1 SGHDT and CDR2 YYEEEE come from the germline V gene. Deletions cut 4 bases from V and 7 bases from J, with 17 bases between. CDR3 region: CASSQIWRTNEAFF. CDR3 DNA sequence: TGTGCCAGCAGCCAGATTTGGAGAACAAATGAAGCTTTCTTT.

This clone was counted once. The chain is built from TRBV10-3 and TRBJ1-6; D may be TRBD1 (5 bases). The CDR3 consists of 13 residues. Germline V gives CDR1 ENHRY, CDR2 SYGVKD. V lost 6 bases, J lost 5 bases, and 8 bases lay in between. The CDR3 here is CAISQGNNSPLHF. Here the CDR3 DNA reads TGTGCCATCAGCCAGGGCAATAATTCACCCCTCCACTTT.

The V and J genes are TRBV30 and TRBJ1-2; D is unresolved. This CDR3 spans 11 amino acids. CDR1 is GTSNPN, CDR2 SVGIG, per germline (reference sequence). The CDR3 sequence is CARAVNYGYTF. CDR3 nucleotide sequence: TGTGCGAGGGCCGTTAACTATGGCTACACCTTC.

The chain joins TRBV3-1 (or the pseudogene TRBV3-2) to TRBJ2-1; the match to TRBD2 covers 10 bases. Germline V lookup: CDR1 LGHDT, CDR2 YNNKEL (reference sequence). Losses at the gene ends were 3 bases for V and 8 bases for J; bases not matched to a gene: 7. The CDR3 loop spans 15 amino acids. The CDR3 nucleotides read TGTGCCAGCAGCCAGTCAGCGGGGGGGCCATATGAGCAGTTCTTC. Translation gives CASSQSAGGPYEQFF.

This clone was counted between two and nine times. The chain links TRBV7-9 to TRBJ2-1, with 10 bases identical to TRBD2. Germline V gene data show CDR1 as SEHNR and CDR2 as FQNEAQ (reference sequence). CDR3 size: 17 residues. The V gene end was trimmed by 5 bases and the J gene end by 3 bases; junction bases not matched to a gene: 10. The CDR3 here is CASSLSLLAGFYNEQFF. In nucleotides, the CDR3 is TGTGCCAGCAGCCTCAGTCTACTAGCGGGATTCTACAATGAGCAGTTCTTC.

V usage is TRBV3-1 (or the pseudogene TRBV3-2) and J usage is TRBJ1-1, with D possibly being TRBD1 (6 bases). Trimming took off 3 bases at V and 4 bases at J, with 12 bases between the two ends. The CDR3 extends over 14 amino acids. Germline V gene lookup returns CDR1 LGHDT and CDR2 YNNKEL (reference sequence). The CDR3 protein is CASSHLGAVTEAFF. The CDR3 nucleotides are TGTGCCAGCAGCCATCTGGGGGCGGTCACTGAAGCTTTCTTT.

In this sample, this clone turned up once. The gene calls are TRBV6-6 and TRBJ1-5, with D perhaps TRBD1 (5 bases). The CDR3 runs 13 residues. Germline assignment: CDR1 MNHNY and CDR2 SVGAGI (reference sequence). V shed 6 bases and J shed 5 bases, with 11 bases lying between them. The CDR3 nucleotides read TGTGCCAGCAGCCTCAGGGAGGATCAGCCCCAGCATTTT. Translated, it gives CASSLREDQPQHF.

The chain uses TRBV7-9 and TRBJ2-1; 7 bases map to TRBD2. The J segment lost 4 bases and the V segment lost 1 base, leaving 1 base of the junction unmatched. CDR3 length: 14 residues. The germline CDR1 and CDR2 sequences are SEHNR and FQNEAQ (reference sequence). The CDR3 DNA reads TGTGCCAGCAGCTTAGACGGGGGGTACAATGAGCAGTTCTTC. It is translated as CASSLDGGYNEQFF.

This clone was seen a single time. This sequence joins TRBV5-1 and TRBJ2-1; possible D gene TRBD1, 6 bases. The CDR3 covers 15 residues. V was pared by 5 bases and J by 0 bases, with 12 bases between. The germline CDR1 and CDR2 sequences are SGHRS and YFSETQ. In nucleotides, the CDR3 is TGCGCCAGCAGGTCCCAGGGGACCTCCTACAATGAGCAGTTCTTC. Its translation is CASRSQGTSYNEQFF.

V gene TRBV13 combines with J gene TRBJ2-2, with 8 bases fitting TRBD1. The V segment lost 5 bases and the J segment 3 bases; nucleotides outside the gene matches: 8. The CDR3 is made up of 16 amino acids. The germline CDR1 and CDR2 sequences are PRHDT and FYEKMQ (reference sequence). The CDR3 DNA follows: TGTGCCAGCAGCCTTCGGGACAGGTCGGACACCGGGGAGCTGTTTTTT. Translating gives CASSLRDRSDTGELFF.

The rearrangement links TRBV2 to TRBJ1-6, with 8 bases matching TRBD1. The CDR3 is 19 residues long. V lost 6 bases and J lost 9; bases outside the gene matches: 22. Germline CDR1 SNHLY, CDR2 FYNNEI. The CDR3 loop reads CASRKTGDLLLEVGSPLHF. The CDR3 DNA is TGTGCCAGCAGGAAGACAGGGGATTTGCTTCTCGAGGTGGGTTCACCCCTCCACTTT.

This clone appeared once. The V and J genes are TRBV6-1 and TRBJ1-4; perhaps TRBD1 as D (5 bases). The CDR3 runs to 15 residues. V lost 3 bases and J lost 3, with 11 bases in between. In germline, CDR1 is MNHNS, CDR2 SASEGT. CDR3 region: CASSDPGSANEKLFF. In DNA, the CDR3 is TGTGCCAGCAGTGATCCAGGGTCAGCTAATGAAAAACTGTTTTTT.

The chain recombines TRBV6-5 with TRBJ1-1, with D hard to call. Trimming left V 6 bases short and J 3 bases short, with 14 bases between. The CDR3 is made up of 14 amino acids. Germline-derived CDR1 and CDR2 are MNHEY and SVGAGI. This chain's CDR3 is CASRPDFGDTEAFF. CDR3 coding DNA: TGTGCCAGCAGGCCTGATTTCGGAGACACTGAAGCTTTCTTT.

The chain couples TRBV24-1 to TRBJ2-1, with 9 bases matching TRBD1. The trim removed 5 bases at V and 3 bases at J, leaving 10 bases unmatched. Germline V gene data show CDR1 as KGHDR and CDR2 as SFDVKD. This CDR3 region has 17 residues. Here the CDR3 reads CATSGPRGQGNYNEQFF. The CDR3 bases are TGTGCCACCAGTGGGCCTAGAGGACAGGGGAACTACAATGAGCAGTTCTTC.

The chain is built from TRBV7-2 and TRBJ1-1; maybe TRBD1 (5 bases). The V gene's germline CDR1 is SGHTA and CDR2 FQGNSA. Trimming removed 1 base from V and 10 bases from J, with 10 bases in between. The CDR3 sequence is 12 residues long. CDR3 DNA: TGTGCCAGCAGCTTAGTAGGGGCGGCAGCTTTCTTT. Protein sequence: CASSLVGAAAFF. Full variable domain (missing parts from reference TRBV7-2 and TRBJ1-1): GAGVSQSPSNKVTEKGKDVELRCDPISGHTALYWYRQSLGQGLEFLIYFQGNSAPDKSGLPSDRFSAERTGGSVSTLTIQRTQQEDSAVYLCASSLVGAAAFFGQGTRLTVV.

J is TRBJ1-2 and V is TRBV27; weak D call: TRBD1 (6 bases). V was cut by 5 bases and J by 3 bases, with 13 bases left in between. The germline V gene has CDR1 MNHEY and CDR2 SMNVEV (reference sequence). CDR3 length equals 14 residues. This CDR3 is CASSATGRYYGYTF. CDR3 DNA sequence: TGTGCCAGCAGTGCGACAGGCCGCTACTATGGCTACACCTTC.

This rearrangement joins TRBV3-1 (or the pseudogene TRBV3-2) to TRBJ1-1; tentative D call: TRBD1 (6 bases). CDR3 size: 17 residues. In germline, CDR1 is LGHDT, CDR2 YNNKEL (reference sequence). The germline V and J ends were trimmed by 6 bases and 6 bases, with 26 bases remaining between them. CDR3 in DNA: TGTGCCAGCAGTCCCCGTTGGGCAGGGGACATTTCCTCTGAAGCTTTCTTT. Encoded protein: CASSPRWAGDISSEAFF.

The V call is TRBV19, the J call TRBJ2-1; 7 bases align to TRBD1. V lost 7 bases, J lost 5 bases, and 11 bases stayed unmatched. This CDR3 comprises 15 residues. Germline V CDR1 and CDR2: LNHDA, SQIVND (reference sequence). This chain's CDR3 is CASKNRDSSDNEQFF. In nucleotides, the CDR3 is TGTGCCAGTAAGAACCGGGACAGCTCAGACAATGAGCAGTTCTTC.

In its sample, this clone was seen a few times. The chain employs TRBV4-1 and TRBJ2-7; 12 nucleotides align to TRBD2. CDR1 is MGHRA, CDR2 YSYEKL, per germline. This CDR3 is built from 15 residues. The V segment lost 4 bases and the J segment 2 bases; nucleotides outside the gene matches: 3. CDR3 loop: CASSLGLAGPYEQYF. The CDR3 DNA reads TGCGCCAGCAGCCTTGGACTAGCGGGGCCCTACGAGCAGTACTTC.

V is TRBV7-3 and J is TRBJ2-3; 11 bases align to TRBD2. CDR3 length: 15 amino acids. V was clipped by 5 bases and J by 10 bases; unmatched bases: 11. Germline CDR1 and CDR2: SGHTA and FQGTGA. CDR3 sequence: CASSNRTSGSSPQYF. Here the CDR3 DNA reads TGTGCCAGCAGCAATAGGACTAGCGGGTCCTCCCCGCAGTATTTT.

This chain uses TRBV7-9 with TRBJ2-7; D might be TRBD1 (6 bases). Germline lookup yields CDR1 SEHNR and CDR2 FQNEAQ (reference sequence). The CDR3 is 13 amino acids. V shed 5 bases and J shed 2 bases, with 10 bases lying between them. For the CDR3, the DNA is TGTGCCAGCAGCCCCCGGGACACCTACGAGCAGTACTTC. Translated, it gives CASSPRDTYEQYF.

The chain uses TRBV28 and TRBJ1-1; D is uncertain. Trimming took off 7 bases at V and 0 bases at J, with 12 bases between the two ends. CDR1 and CDR2 (germline): MDHEN, SYDVKM. The CDR3 contains 14 residues. The CDR3 region has the DNA TGTGCCAGCATAACCGGGAGCATGAACACTGAAGCTTTCTTT. Protein product: CASITGSMNTEAFF. Full variable domain (outside the CDR3, taken from reference TRBV28 and TRBJ1-1): DVKVTQSSRYLVKRTGEKVFLECVQDMDHENMFWYRQDPGLGLRLIYFSYDVKMKEKGDIPEGYSVSREKKERFSLILESASTNQTSMYLCASITGSMNTEAFFGQGTRLTVV.

V is TRBV19 and J is TRBJ2-6; 11 nucleotides match TRBD2. Germline CDR1 LNHDA, CDR2 SQIVND (reference sequence). After removal of 7 bases from V and 2 bases from J, the junction contained 10 bases not matched to a gene. The CDR3 consists of 18 residues. CDR3 nucleotides: TGTGCCAGTATCCCGAGGCTAGCGGGAGGCACTGGGGCCAACGTCCTGACTTTC. Protein sequence: CASIPRLAGGTGANVLTF. Full variable domain (missing parts from reference TRBV19 and TRBJ2-6): DGGITQSPKYLFRKEGQNVTLSCEQNLNHDAMYWYRQDPGQGLRLIYYSQIVNDFQKGDIAEGYSVSREKKESFPLTVTSAQKNPTAFYLCASIPRLAGGTGANVLTFGAGSRLTVL.

The rearrangement joins TRBV30 to TRBJ2-1; 9 nucleotides match TRBD1. Per the germline V gene, CDR1 is GTSNPN and CDR2 is SVGIG (reference sequence). V trimming: 5 bases; J trimming: 4 bases; junction bases outside the gene matches: 3. This CDR3 contains 13 residues. The CDR3 protein is CAWGTGLYNEQFF. The CDR3 bases are TGTGCCTGGGGGACAGGGCTGTACAATGAGCAGTTCTTC.

The chain uses TRBV19 and TRBJ2-1, with unresolved D. Trimming took 5 bases from V and 5 from J, leaving 7 bases between them. Germline CDR1 and CDR2: LNHDA and SQIVND (reference sequence). The CDR3 has 12 amino acids. The CDR3 region is CASSSGNNEQFF. The CDR3 nucleotides are TGTGCCAGTAGTTCCGGTAACAATGAGCAGTTCTTC.

The chain is built from TRBV4-1 and TRBJ2-5, with 8 nucleotides matching TRBD2. CDR1 is MGHRA and CDR2 is YSYEKL in the germline V gene. J lost 4 bases, V lost 1 base, and 11 bases had no gene match. The CDR3 contains 17 residues. The CDR3 DNA reads as TGCGCCAGCAGCCAAGCGGGAGGGGCCGTAGGGAGAGAGACCCAGTACTTC. Its translation: CASSQAGGAVGRETQYF.

V gene TRBV5-6 combines with J gene TRBJ2-2; TRBD1 might be the D (6 bases). This CDR3 comprises 16 residues. The V end was cut by 1 base, the J end by 4 bases, with 14 bases between. The germline gives CDR1 SGHDT, CDR2 YYEEEE. CDR3 bases: TGTGCCAGCAGCTTGCGAGGGGGATACGGCACCGGGGAGCTGTTTTTT. Translation: CASSLRGGYGTGELFF.

The chain recombines TRBV7-9 with TRBJ2-6; D is unresolved. Germline loops: CDR1 SEHNR, CDR2 FQNEAQ (reference sequence). The V gene lost 10 bases and the J gene lost 4 bases, with 17 bases spanning the gap. This CDR3 has 15 residues. The CDR3 nucleotides are TGTGCCACCATCCAGTGGGCTGGAGGGGCCAACGTCCTGACTTTC. Encoded protein: CATIQWAGGANVLTF.

The chain has TRBV12-3 or TRBV12-4 and TRBJ2-5; TRBD2 aligns across 8 bases. The ends lost 2 bases at V and 4 bases at J; junction bases unmatched: 0. CDR3 length: 13 residues. CDR3 protein: CASSLRGGETQYF. CDR3 DNA: TGTGCCAGCAGTTTACGGGGGGGAGAGACCCAGTACTTC.

J is TRBJ1-2 and V is TRBV3-1 (or the pseudogene TRBV3-2); no clear D gene. Trimming left V 1 base short and J 4 bases short, with 4 bases between. The CDR3 is 12 amino acids. CDR1 is LGHDT and CDR2 is YNNKEL in the germline V gene (reference sequence). The CDR3 sequence is CASSQVAYGYTF. The CDR3 DNA follows: TGTGCCAGCAGCCAAGTGGCCTATGGCTACACCTTC.